The clone carrying this TCR beta chain showed up just once. Its antigen is unknown. The data derive from a study of T cell responses to AZD1222 COVID-19 vaccine. Study observations and caveats: Only 6 or 7 individuals given AZD1222 were seropositive at baseline.

TCRdb's copy holds only in-frame clones and misses some; the assay was immunoSEQ multiplex PCR. The table shows about 150,000 clones, with 90% occurring only once. CDR3 length equals 13 residues. Germline CDR1 is MGHRA and CDR2 is YSYEKL. The V end was cut by 6 bases, the J end by 5 bases, with 13 bases between. The TCR sequence derives from an adult in good health. This chain links TRBV4-1 with TRBJ2-5; D gene unclear. Sequencing was performed on peripheral blood, taken on day 0 of AZD1222 vaccination. CDR3 protein: CASSLGFLETQYF. CDR3 bases: TGCGCCAGCAGTCTAGGGTTTTTGGAGACCCAGTACTTC.